These T cell receptor beta chains were read from a single sample in a study of response to subunit inactivated influenza vaccine. TCRdb reprocessed the RT-PCR reads with MiXCR, giving one entry per CDR3 protein. The sample has hundreds of thousands of distinct CDR3 sequences, 13% to 15% seen once; the top ten hold 7.6%. The sample was PBMCs from blood, taken approximately 15 days before vaccination. The receptors derive from a man aged 45 to 65 who received an inactivated influenza vaccine. CDR3s include the opening cysteine and the closing phenylalanine or tryptophan. D genes are given only for firm matches. For some rows the clone size is stated as once, few or many, or as a class when expanded; others skip it.

abundance	j_gene	d_gene	v_gene	CDR3aa	CDR3nt
many	TRBJ2-5	TRBD2	TRBV5-1	CASSSAGGSETQYF	TGCGCCAGCAGCTCGGCGGGCGGGAGTGAGACCCAGTACTTC
-	TRBJ2-3	-	TRBV7-2	CASSPLGLADTQYF	TGTGCCAGCAGCCCCCTGGGCCTGGCAGATACGCAGTATTTT
few	TRBJ2-1	TRBD1	TRBV7-9	CASSLPITGGGDNEQFF	TGTGCCAGCAGCTTACCAATAACAGGGGGTGGAGACAATGAGCAGTTCTTC
-	TRBJ2-7	TRBD2	TRBV12-3/TRBV12-4	CASSFRAGSGTSYEQYF	TGTGCCAGCAGTTTTCGGGCGGGGAGCGGGACTAGCTACGAGCAGTACTTC
few	TRBJ2-5	TRBD1	TRBV29-1	CSVGTTGYGETQYF	TGCAGCGTTGGAACGACAGGGTATGGGGAGACCCAGTACTTC
-	TRBJ2-2	TRBD2	TRBV6-2/TRBV6-3	CASSYGRAGQPGELFF	TGTGCCAGCAGTTACGGGAGGGCAGGGCAACCCGGGGAGCTGTTTTTT
-	TRBJ2-5	TRBD1	TRBV5-1	CASSLGAGQGVETQYF	TGCGCCAGCAGCTTGGGTGCCGGACAGGGGGTAGAGACCCAGTACTTC
-	TRBJ2-1	-	TRBV7-2	CASSLGVDRLEQFF	TGTGCCAGCAGCTTGGGGGTAGACAGGCTTGAGCAGTTCTTC
-	TRBJ1-6	-	TRBV6-5	CASSYSSSSYNSPLHF	TGTGCCAGCAGTTACTCGTCAAGCTCCTATAATTCACCCCTCCACTTT
few	TRBJ2-7	-	TRBV10-3	CAISDPLVGEQYF	TGTGCCATCAGTGATCCTCTAGTGGGCGAGCAGTACTTC
few	TRBJ2-7	-	TRBV5-1	CASSSSRDLSSYEQYF	TGCGCCAGCAGCTCCTCCCGGGACCTGAGCTCCTACGAGCAGTACTTC
-	TRBJ2-3	-	TRBV9	CASSPLGNAQYF	TGTGCCAGCAGCCCACTCGGGAACGCGCAGTATTTT
few	TRBJ2-3	-	TRBV6-5	CASSHRFMGTDTQYF	TGTGCCAGCAGTCACAGATTTATGGGGACAGATACGCAGTATTTT
many	TRBJ2-7	-	TRBV28	CASSLFGGTESYEQYF	TGTGCCAGCAGTTTATTCGGAGGGACCGAGTCCTACGAGCAGTACTTC
-	TRBJ2-7	-	TRBV7-9	CASSDGLGNSYEQYF	TGTGCCAGCAGCGACGGCCTGGGGAATTCCTACGAGCAGTACTTC
-	TRBJ1-3	-	TRBV11-2	CASSYLGNTIYF	TGTGCCAGCAGCTACCTTGGAAACACCATATATTTT
few	TRBJ2-5	-	TRBV18	CASSPTQVRETQYF	TGTGCCAGCTCGCCCACTCAAGTTAGGGAGACCCAGTACTTC
few	TRBJ2-7	TRBD1	TRBV5-1	CASSQGQGEQYF	TGCGCCAGCAGCCAAGGACAGGGCGAGCAGTACTTC